The 32 T cell receptor beta chains reported below all come from one sample, sequenced in a study of shared clonotypes between healthy human individuals. Repertoires were generated with immunoSEQ multiplex PCR, while TCRdb's copy carries only in-frame clones and drops some. Of about 560,000 clones listed, 70% to 80% are singletons. The source material was PBMCs. These receptor sequences come from a woman aged 40-49 years in good health. Some clones in this sample may be carry-over from other donors' samples.

The rearrangement joins TRBV30 to TRBJ2-2; D remains ambiguous. Germline CDR1 is GTSNPN and CDR2 is SVGIG (reference sequence). V lost 0 bases and J lost 7, with 15 bases in between. The CDR3 extends over 15 amino acids. For the CDR3, the DNA is TGTGCCTGGAGTGTACAAACAGACTGGGGCGGGGAGCTGTTTTTT. Protein product: CAWSVQTDWGGELFF. The variable domain in full, completed from reference TRBV30 and TRBJ2-2, reads SQTIHQWPATLVQPVGSPLSLECTVEGTSNPNLYWYRQAAGRGLQLLFYSVGIGQISSEVPQNLSASRPQDRQFILSSKKLLLSDSGFYLCAWSVQTDWGGELFFGEGSRLTVL.

The chain recombines TRBV25-1 with TRBJ2-7, with D perhaps matching TRBD2 (7 bases). V lost 4 bases to trimming and J lost 2 bases, with 12 bases between them. The CDR3 runs to 14 residues. Germline V lookup: CDR1 MGHDK, CDR2 SYGVNS. CDR3 in amino acids: CASSGGGRAYEQYF. Here the CDR3 DNA reads TGTGCCAGCAGTGGGGGGGGCAGAGCCTACGAGCAGTACTTC.

The chain is built from TRBV2 and TRBJ2-1, with D maybe TRBD2 (5 bases). This CDR3 has 15 residues. V shed 2 bases and J shed 0 bases, with 8 bases lying between them. CDR1 is SNHLY, CDR2 FYNNEI, per germline. Here the CDR3 reads CASSEQGSSYNEQFF. The CDR3 DNA follows: TGTGCCAGCAGTGAACAAGGGAGCTCCTACAATGAGCAGTTCTTC.

The chain couples TRBV2 to TRBJ2-1, with unresolved D. The CDR3 has 13 amino acids. Between the trimmed V and J ends, which lost 5 bases and 11 bases, there was a span of 16 bases. Germline CDR1 and CDR2: SNHLY and FYNNEI. CDR3 DNA: TGTGCCAGCAGTCCCCGCAGGAGCCCTAAGCAGTTCTTC. This translates into CASSPRRSPKQFF.

The chain links TRBV19 to TRBJ2-7, with D possibly being TRBD1 or TRBD2 (5 bases each). The CDR3 has 14 residues. V was cut by 6 bases and J by 4 bases, with 16 bases left in between. Germline V gene sequence: CDR1 LNHDA, CDR2 SQIVND (reference sequence). Written as DNA, the CDR3 is TGTGCCAGTAGCCTCGCCGGGGCGCGGTACGAGCAGTACTTC. The encoded protein is CASSLAGARYEQYF.

J is TRBJ2-6 and V is TRBV6-5, with D possibly matching TRBD2 (5 bases). V gave up 2 bases and J gave up 2 bases, with 7 bases separating them. This CDR3 is 15 amino acids long. The germline CDR1 and CDR2 sequences are MNHEY and SVGAGI. For the CDR3, the DNA is TGTGCCAGCAGTTACCGGGGTCCTGGGGCCAACGTCCTGACTTTC. It encodes CASSYRGPGANVLTF.

As regards this clone: Other DNA sequences within the sample encode an identical CDR3. The genes are TRBV18 and TRBJ1-1; D gene ambiguous. Germline lookup yields CDR1 KGHSH and CDR2 LQKENI. Trimming left V 4 bases short and J 3 bases short, with 6 bases between. CDR3 size: 12 residues. In nucleotides, the CDR3 is TGTGCCAGCTCACACCGGGACACTGAAGCTTTCTTT. Its protein is CASSHRDTEAFF.

This clone was seen a few times. The chain carries TRBV6-5 and TRBJ1-2; no firm D call. Trimming pared 6 bases from V and 7 bases from J, leaving 15 bases between. The CDR3 loop spans 13 amino acids. Germline V gene lookup returns CDR1 MNHEY and CDR2 SVGAGI. CDR3 residues: CASSRTAGSGYTF. DNA for the CDR3: TGTGCCAGCAGCCGTACCGCGGGGAGTGGCTACACCTTC.

This clone came up a few times. V gene TRBV19 combines with J gene TRBJ2-6; D remains ambiguous. This CDR3 comprises 14 residues. Trimming stripped 7 bases from V and 2 bases from J, with 9 bases between. The germline V gene encodes CDR1 LNHDA and CDR2 SQIVND (reference sequence). Written as DNA, the CDR3 is TGTGCCAGTAAAGTAGGGACTGGGGCCAACGTCCTGACTTTC. It yields the protein CASKVGTGANVLTF.

This clone was counted a single time. V usage is TRBV5-6 and J usage is TRBJ2-7, with 12 bases fitting TRBD2. With V trimmed by 4 bases and J by 0 bases, 2 bases remained unmatched. CDR3 length: 15 residues. Germline-derived CDR1 and CDR2 are SGHDT and YYEEEE. The CDR3 loop reads CASSPGLAGSYEQYF. The CDR3 DNA follows: TGTGCCAGCAGCCCGGGACTAGCGGGCTCCTACGAGCAGTACTTC.

The chain combines TRBV9 with TRBJ2-7, with D tentatively TRBD1 (5 bases). Germline CDR1 and CDR2: SGDLS and YYNGEE. V was pared by 1 base and J by 0 bases, with 8 bases between. The CDR3 runs 14 residues. The CDR3 nucleotides read TGTGCCAGCAGCGTAACAGGAAACTCCTACGAGCAGTACTTC. This encodes CASSVTGNSYEQYF. Looking up the rest from reference TRBV9 and TRBJ2-7 gives the full variable domain: DSGVTQTPKHLITATGQRVTLRCSPRSGDLSVYWYQQSLDQGLQFLIQYYNGEERAKGNILERFSAQQFPDLHSELNLSSLELGDSALYFCASSVTGNSYEQYFGPGTRLTVT.

The rearrangement joins TRBV2 to TRBJ1-2; D is unresolved. Germline values: CDR1 SNHLY, CDR2 FYNNEI. The V and J ends lost 4 bases and 0 bases respectively, with 15 bases between them. CDR3 length: 16 amino acids. CDR3 protein: CASSGAGGSTNYGYTF. The DNA of the CDR3 is TGTGCCAGCAGTGGAGCAGGCGGAAGTACTAACTATGGCTACACCTTC.

On this clone: A read error is possible here, since a much larger clone lies one base away. The sample holds other DNA sequences that translate to the same CDR3. V and J are TRBV4-3 and TRBJ2-7; D gene unclear. This CDR3 spans 16 amino acids. CDR1 and CDR2 (germline): LGHNA, YSLEER. Trimming removed 0 bases at V and 0 bases at J, with 12 bases between. The CDR3 sequence is CASSQERTAPSYEQYF. As DNA, the CDR3 is TGCGCCAGCAGCCAAGAACGAACAGCCCCCTCCTACGAGCAGTACTTC.

The V gene is TRBV18, the J gene TRBJ2-1; the match to TRBD2 covers 12 bases. The CDR3 covers 16 residues. Germline CDR1 is KGHSH and CDR2 is LQKENI. V was clipped by 0 bases and J by 8 bases; unmatched bases: 5. The CDR3 bases are TGTGCCAGCTCACCACCCGGACTAGCGGGAAGGTATGAGCAGTTCTTC. This codes for CASSPPGLAGRYEQFF.

On this clone itself: This probably arose from a read error, given a far larger clone one base away. Additional DNA sequences in this sample encode the identical CDR3. This chain joins TRBV28 and TRBJ2-6; a possible D gene is TRBD1 (6 bases). The CDR3 consists of 16 residues. CDR1 is MDHEN, CDR2 SYDVKM, per germline. The CDR3 DNA follows: TGTGCCAGCAGTTCCGGACAGTTAGATGGGGCCAACGTCTTGACTTTC. Amino acids: CASSSGQLDGANVLTF. The full variable domain, rest sourced from reference TRBV28 and TRBJ2-6, is DVKVTQSSRYLVKRTGEKVFLECVQDMDHENMFWYRQDPGLGLRLIYFSYDVKMKEKGDIPEGYSVSREKKERFSLILESASTNQTSMYLCASSSGQLDGANVLTFGAGSRLTVL.

The chain combines TRBV28 with TRBJ2-7; TRBD2 agrees at 8 bases. Unmatched junction bases numbered 7, after V lost 8 bases and J lost 7 bases. Germline assignment: CDR1 MDHEN and CDR2 SYDVKM. The CDR3 is 12 amino acids. The CDR3 DNA sequence: TGTGCCAGCCGGCTAGCGGGTTTGGAGCAGTACTTC. It specifies CASRLAGLEQYF.

The chain couples TRBV28 to TRBJ2-1; the D gene is possibly TRBD1 (8 bases). The CDR3 is 16 amino acids. Germline V gene sequence: CDR1 MDHEN, CDR2 SYDVKM. Trimming took 6 bases from V and 2 from J, leaving 17 bases between them. The CDR3 loop is CASSHRGGLTYNEQFF. In DNA, the CDR3 is TGTGCCAGCAGCCACAGGGGGGGACTTACCTACAATGAGCAGTTCTTC.

This clone showed up many times. The V and J genes are TRBV9 and TRBJ2-5; the D is unclear. CDR1 is SGDLS, CDR2 YYNGEE, per germline. CDR3 length equals 15 residues. Trimming pared 0 bases from V and 1 base from J, leaving 10 bases between. CDR3 sequence: CASSVDPGFQETQYF. DNA of the CDR3: TGTGCCAGCAGCGTAGACCCAGGTTTCCAAGAGACCCAGTACTTC.

V gene TRBV7-3 combines with J gene TRBJ2-7, with no clear D. Germline CDR1 and CDR2: SGHTA and FQGTGA. With 2 bases removed from V and 1 base from J, the gap between germline ends came to 6 bases. CDR3 length: 13 amino acids. The CDR3 loop is CASSLAQSYEQYF. CDR3 nucleotides: TGTGCCAGCAGCTTAGCCCAGTCCTACGAGCAGTACTTC.

This chain links TRBV27 with TRBJ2-5; 7 bases are a match to TRBD2. This CDR3 has 15 residues. Germline CDR1 and CDR2: MNHEY and SMNVEV (reference sequence). J was trimmed by 4 bases and V by 4 bases; bases with no gene match: 9. This CDR3 reads CASSSREGRRETQYF. The CDR3 DNA reads TGTGCCAGCAGTTCCAGGGAGGGGCGGAGAGAGACCCAGTACTTC.

The chain has TRBV25-1 and TRBJ2-7, with 8 positions matching TRBD1. Germline trimming cut 6 bases from V and 6 bases from J; bases unmatched to any gene: 4. CDR1 is MGHDK, CDR2 SYGVNS, per germline. This CDR3 region has 12 residues. CDR3 in DNA: TGTGCCAGCAGCGTTGACAGGGGCGAGCAGTACTTC. This sequence encodes CASSVDRGEQYF.

The chain couples TRBV11-3 to TRBJ2-7; 10 bases fit TRBD1. CDR1 is SGHNT and CDR2 is YENEEA in the germline V gene. This CDR3 has 15 amino acids. Trimming took 4 bases from V and 6 from J; bases not matched to a gene: 9. CDR3 nucleotides: TGTGCCAGCAGCTGGGGGACAGGGGAAATCGGCGAGCAGTACTTC. It codes for CASSWGTGEIGEQYF.

The J gene is TRBJ1-3, the V gene TRBV28; a possible D gene is TRBD1 (5 bases). CDR3 length equals 17 residues. V lost 4 bases and J 0 bases, leaving 16 bases between the germline ends. Germline CDR1 reads MDHEN; CDR2 reads SYDVKM. CDR3 residues: CASSSPGGSYSGNTIYF. The DNA of the CDR3 is TGTGCCAGCAGTTCTCCGGGGGGGAGCTACTCTGGAAACACCATATATTTT.

V gene TRBV28 combines with J gene TRBJ1-1; TRBD1 agrees at 8 bases. The CDR3 has 15 residues. From germline, CDR1 is MDHEN and CDR2 SYDVKM. V shed 6 bases, J shed 0 bases, and the junction held 6 bases outside the gene matches. The CDR3 DNA reads as TGTGCCAGCAGCGGGACAGGAATAATGAACACTGAAGCTTTCTTT. It is translated as CASSGTGIMNTEAFF.

The genes are TRBV6-1 and TRBJ2-2; D remains unclear. V shed 4 bases and J shed 2 bases, with 8 bases lying between them. The length of the CDR3 is 14 residues. CDR1 MNHNS and CDR2 SASEGT come from the germline V gene. CDR3 nucleotides: TGTGCCAGCAGTGTTGAATACAACACCGGGGAGCTGTTTTTT. Amino acid sequence: CASSVEYNTGELFF.

This clone was seen just once. This chain uses TRBV7-3 with TRBJ2-3, with D unclear. The CDR3 is 15 residues long. Trimming removed 5 bases from V and 0 bases from J, with 12 bases in between. Germline lookup yields CDR1 SGHTA and CDR2 FQGTGA. CDR3 sequence (DNA): TGTGCCAGCAGCCCGACACCTTCAAGCACAGATACGCAGTATTTT. Encoded protein: CASSPTPSSTDTQYF.

V gene TRBV2 combines with J gene TRBJ1-5; the D is unclear. Germline loops: CDR1 SNHLY, CDR2 FYNNEI. Trimming cost V 6 bases and J 0 bases, with 12 bases left between them. The CDR3 is 15 amino acids. The CDR3 nucleotides read TGTGCCAGCAGACCGGACTCTTATAGCAATCAGCCCCAGCATTTT. This gives the protein CASRPDSYSNQPQHF. Based on the CDR3 plus reference TRBV2 and TRBJ1-5, the full variable domain is EPEVTQTPSHQVTQMGQEVILRCVPISNHLYFYWYRQILGQKVEFLVSFYNNEISEKSEIFDDQFSVERPDGSNFTLKIRSTKLEDSAMYFCASRPDSYSNQPQHFGDGTRLSIL.

CDR3 amino acids: CASDRKGLGETQYF. CDR3 DNA sequence: TGTGCCAGCGACAGGAAGGGGCTGGGGGAGACCCAGTACTTC. The chain recombines TRBV5-6 with TRBJ2-5; the D gene is possibly TRBD1 (6 bases). The germline V gene encodes CDR1 SGHDT and CDR2 YYEEEE. The CDR3 consists of 14 residues. V was shortened by 7 bases and J by 5 bases, with 18 bases between the two germline ends.

The rearrangement uses TRBV10-2 and TRBJ2-7; 10 bases align to TRBD2. CDR1 and CDR2 from the germline V gene are WSHSY and SAAADI. This CDR3 spans 13 amino acids. V shed 5 bases and J 4 bases; nucleotides not matched to a gene: 2. CDR3 in DNA: TGCGCCAGCAGTCTAGCGGGAGAATACGAGCAGTACTTC. It specifies CASSLAGEYEQYF.

This chain uses TRBV12-1 with TRBJ1-4. TRBV12-1 is recorded as a pseudogene. This CDR3 spans 12 amino acids. The CDR3: CASSPGDEKLFF. The DNA for the CDR3 is TGTGCCAGCAGTCCCGGCGATGAAAAACTGTTTTTT.

As for this clone: A read error may account for a junction end that differs from germline. The V call is TRBV29-1, the J call TRBJ2-3, with D tentatively TRBD2 (7 bases). This CDR3 is 13 amino acids long. Per germline, CDR1 SQVTM and CDR2 ANQGSEA. In nucleotides, the CDR3 is TGCAGCGTTGAAAGGGGGGGTGGAGATACGCAATATTTT. Protein: CSVERGGGDTQYF.

This clone has only a few counts. The gene calls are TRBV28 and TRBJ2-5; D is perhaps TRBD1 (7 bases). This CDR3 is built from 14 residues. The V end was cut by 4 bases, the J end by 10 bases, with 19 bases between. CDR1 is MDHEN and CDR2 is SYDVKM in the germline V gene. CDR3 loop: CASSSAGGPDDQYF. The CDR3 nucleotides read TGTGCCAGCAGTTCTGCAGGGGGGCCTGACGACCAGTACTTC.